These 28 T cell receptor beta chains were sequenced from one sample in a study of identical twins. TCRdb independently ran MiXCR on the 5' RACE reads; one entry per CDR3 protein. The sample consists of about 250,000 distinct CDR3 sequences, around 8.8% of them appearing once. These data were likewise used in another study, on yellow fever vaccine responses in identical twins.

Sequenced: CD8+ T cells sorted from blood. The receptors here all came from a woman between 18 and 29 years old in good health.

This clonotype was seen more than once but under ten times. The chain is built from TRBV7-6 and TRBJ2-5; D gene unclear. The CDR3 has 15 amino acids. Germline loops: CDR1 SGHVS, CDR2 FNYEAQ. Between the trimmed V and J ends, which lost 2 bases and 1 base, there was a span of 11 bases. CDR3 in amino acids: CASSLWGFVQETQYF. The DNA for the CDR3 is TGTGCCAGCAGCTTATGGGGTTTCGTCCAAGAGACCCAGTACTTC.

CDR3 region: CSVVASEPSSPYEQYF. CDR3 DNA sequence: TGCAGCGTTGTGGCTAGCGAGCCCAGTAGTCCCTACGAGCAGTACTTC. The V and J genes are TRBV29-1 and TRBJ2-7; D might be TRBD2 (6 bases). This CDR3 is built from 16 residues. The germline V gene has CDR1 SQVTM and CDR2 ANQGSEA. Trimming took 4 bases from V and 2 from J, leaving 21 bases between them.

This clonotype has a handful of counts. This chain links TRBV7-9 with TRBJ1-5; D not certain. CDR1 and CDR2 (germline): SEHNR, FQNEAQ (reference sequence). Trimming took off 6 bases at V and 5 bases at J, with 14 bases between the two ends. The CDR3 sequence is 14 residues long. The CDR3 region is CASSSSGPDQPQHF. The CDR3 region has the DNA TGTGCCAGCAGTTCGTCCGGCCCCGATCAGCCCCAGCATTTT.

This clonotype was found many times. This CDR3 is CASSSPALSYNEQFF. The CDR3 nucleotides are TGTGCCAGCAGTTCGCCGGCCCTCTCCTACAATGAGCAGTTCTTC. The J gene is TRBJ2-1, the V gene TRBV25-1, with D unresolved. Germline V lookup: CDR1 MGHDK, CDR2 SYGVNS. This CDR3 spans 15 amino acids. The germline V and J ends were trimmed by 5 bases and 0 bases, with 11 bases remaining between them. Variable domain in full (rest from reference TRBV25-1 and TRBJ2-1): EADIYQTPRYLVIGTGKKITLECSQTMGHDKMYWYQQDPGMELHLIHYSYGVNSTEKGDLSSESTVSRIRTEHFPLTLESARPSHTSQYLCASSSPALSYNEQFFGPGTRLTVL.

The chain carries TRBV27 and TRBJ2-3; D unclear. The CDR3 covers 15 residues. Germline V CDR1 and CDR2: MNHEY, SMNVEV (reference sequence). The V gene lost 1 base and the J gene lost 2 bases, with 10 bases spanning the gap. The CDR3 protein is CASSLLGGNTDTQYF. DNA for the CDR3: TGTGCCAGCAGTTTATTGGGCGGCAACACAGATACGCAGTATTTT.

The chain employs TRBV5-6 and TRBJ2-7; TRBD1 matches at 9 bases. The V and J ends lost 3 bases and 0 bases, in that order; junction bases with no gene match: 4. The germline V gene has CDR1 SGHDT and CDR2 YYEEEE. The CDR3 sequence is 15 residues long. The CDR3 spells CASSWGTGSSYEQYF. For the CDR3, the DNA is TGTGCCAGCAGCTGGGGGACAGGGAGCTCCTACGAGCAGTACTTC.

There are many counts of this clonotype. This chain connects TRBV28 to TRBJ2-3; TRBD2 matches 10 bases. The CDR3 has 15 amino acids. Germline-derived CDR1 and CDR2 are MDHEN and SYDVKM. The V and J ends lost 6 bases and 2 bases, in that order; junction bases with no gene match: 5. The CDR3 here is CASRLAGAITDTQYF. CDR3 sequence (DNA): TGTGCCAGCAGGCTAGCGGGGGCCATCACAGATACGCAGTATTTT.

The J gene is TRBJ1-2, the V gene TRBV27; no clear D gene. V dropped 6 bases and J dropped 6 bases, with 14 bases sitting between them. Germline lookup yields CDR1 MNHEY and CDR2 SMNVEV (reference sequence). There are 13 residues in the CDR3. CDR3 nucleotides: TGTGCCAGCAGCACCGGGCCCTATGATGGCTACACCTTC. Amino acid sequence: CASSTGPYDGYTF.

The rearrangement joins TRBV5-1 to TRBJ2-7; D is ambiguous. The germline CDR1 and CDR2 sequences are SGHRS and YFSETQ. CDR3 length: 15 amino acids. Trimming left V 4 bases short and J 2 bases short, with 16 bases between. This CDR3 reads CASSPLTKNPYEQYF. CDR3 in DNA: TGCGCCAGCAGCCCTTTGACGAAAAATCCCTACGAGCAGTACTTC.

In this sample, this clonotype turned up a few times. The chain joins TRBV4-3 to TRBJ2-1; D is unclear. V was trimmed by 1 base and J by 4 bases, leaving 11 bases between them. This CDR3 region has 15 residues. Germline-derived CDR1 and CDR2 are LGHNA and YSLEER. CDR3 in amino acids: CASSQVEYGYNEQFF. DNA for the CDR3: TGCGCCAGCAGCCAAGTCGAATACGGGTACAATGAGCAGTTCTTC.

For this clonotype: One end of the junction fails to match germline, which may point to a read error. The rearrangement uses TRBV6-2 or TRBV6-3 and TRBJ2-7; D call uncertain. CDR1 MNHEY and CDR2 SVGEGT come from the germline V gene. CDR3 length: 11 amino acids. CDR3 nucleotide sequence: TGTGCTTCCGGTGGGTCCTACGAGCGGTACTTC. As protein: CASGGSYERYF.

This clonotype was counted only a few times. The chain couples TRBV7-2 to TRBJ2-3; 9 bases are a match to TRBD2. After removal of 0 bases from V and 3 bases from J, the junction contained 4 bases not matched to a gene. Germline V CDR1 and CDR2: SGHTA, FQGNSA. This CDR3 has 16 residues. CDR3 region: CASSLAAGGLTDTQYF. In DNA, the CDR3 is TGTGCCAGCAGCTTAGCGGCGGGGGGGCTTACAGATACGCAGTATTTT. The variable domain in full, with the rest retrieved from reference TRBV7-2 and TRBJ2-3, is GAGVSQSPSNKVTEKGKDVELRCDPISGHTALYWYRQSLGQGLEFLIYFQGNSAPDKSGLPSDRFSAERTGGSVSTLTIQRTQQEDSAVYLCASSLAAGGLTDTQYFGPGTRLTVL.

The table lists this clonotype with many counts. This rearrangement joins TRBV5-1 to TRBJ1-6, with D possibly matching TRBD1 (6 bases). The V end was cut by 0 bases, the J end by 11 bases, with 12 bases between. This CDR3 has 14 residues. From germline, CDR1 is SGHRS and CDR2 YFSETQ. The CDR3 loop reads CASSLDREWAPLHF. As DNA, the CDR3 is TGCGCCAGCAGCTTGGACAGGGAGTGGGCACCCCTCCACTTT.

The rearrangement joins TRBV7-9 to TRBJ2-7; 8 positions match TRBD2. Trimming removed 5 bases from V and 9 bases from J; junction bases left unmatched: 21. CDR3 length equals 17 residues. Germline CDR1 and CDR2: SEHNR and FQNEAQ (reference sequence). The CDR3 region is CASSPRGAGLAFSAQYF. CDR3 coding DNA: TGTGCCAGCAGCCCAAGAGGGGCCGGACTAGCTTTTTCTGCGCAGTACTTC.

This rearrangement joins TRBV9 to TRBJ2-7; either TRBD1 or TRBD2 may fit D (6 bases each). CDR3 size: 17 residues. Germline CDR1 is SGDLS and CDR2 is YYNGEE. Trimming removed 2 bases from V and 4 bases from J, with 22 bases in between. CDR3 bases: TGTGCCAGCAGCGTGGGGGAAAGCGCGGGGCAGGGGTACGAGCAGTACTTC. This translates into CASSVGESAGQGYEQYF. The full variable domain, in which reference TRBV9 and TRBJ2-7 provide the parts outside the CDR3, is DSGVTQTPKHLITATGQRVTLRCSPRSGDLSVYWYQQSLDQGLQFLIQYYNGEERAKGNILERFSAQQFPDLHSELNLSSLELGDSALYFCASSVGESAGQGYEQYFGPGTRLTVT.

The V gene is TRBV29-1, the J gene TRBJ1-1; no clear D gene. CDR1 SQVTM and CDR2 ANQGSEA come from the germline V gene. The CDR3 is made up of 12 amino acids. V was clipped by 4 bases and J by 0 bases, with 6 bases between them. The CDR3 region is CSVVILNTEAFF. In DNA, the CDR3 is TGCAGCGTTGTAATCCTGAACACTGAAGCTTTCTTT. Looking up the rest from reference TRBV29-1 and TRBJ1-1 gives the full variable domain: SAVISQKPSRDICQRGTSLTIQCQVDSQVTMMFWYRQQPGQSLTLIATANQGSEATYESGFVIDKFPISRPNLTFSTLTVSNMSPEDSSIYLCSVVILNTEAFFGQGTRLTVV.

The rearrangement uses TRBV14 and TRBJ1-1; D unresolved. V was cut by 4 bases and J by 5 bases, with 11 bases left in between. Germline values: CDR1 SGHDN, CDR2 FVKESK. CDR3 length: 13 amino acids. The CDR3 DNA follows: TGTGCCAGCAGCCTAGGTCGTTGGACTGAAGCTTTCTTT. Translation gives CASSLGRWTEAFF.

This clonotype was observed at least ten times. The V gene is TRBV7-9, the J gene TRBJ2-3; tentative D call: TRBD1 (5 bases). V was shortened by 4 bases and J by 3 bases, with 11 bases between the two germline ends. Looked up from germline, CDR1 is SEHNR and CDR2 is FQNEAQ (reference sequence). This CDR3 is built from 14 residues. The CDR3 nucleotides are TGTGCCAGCAGCTCGACTGACAGAACAGATACGCAGTATTTT. The encoded protein is CASSSTDRTDTQYF.

The J gene is TRBJ2-3, the V gene TRBV28, with a tentative D call TRBD1 (6 bases). Trimming took 5 bases from V and 0 from J, leaving 18 bases between them. The CDR3 is 17 residues long. Germline lookup yields CDR1 MDHEN and CDR2 SYDVKM. CDR3 bases: TGTGCCAGCAGTCAAAACCCGACAGGAGATAGCACAGATACGCAGTATTTT. This sequence encodes CASSQNPTGDSTDTQYF.

This clonotype has a count of ten or more. This rearrangement joins TRBV7-9 to TRBJ2-7, with D hard to call. Trimming cost V 4 bases and J 2 bases, with 15 bases left between them. The CDR3 extends over 15 amino acids. The germline V gene has CDR1 SEHNR and CDR2 FQNEAQ (reference sequence). CDR3 residues: CASSSALESPYEQYF. CDR3 in DNA: TGTGCCAGCAGCTCCGCCCTCGAGAGCCCCTACGAGCAGTACTTC.

Only a few counts were recorded for this clonotype. The rearrangement joins TRBV4-3 to TRBJ2-1; D possibly uses TRBD1 or TRBD2 (5 bases each). This CDR3 has 15 residues. Germline V lookup: CDR1 LGHNA, CDR2 YSLEER. Trimming took off 4 bases at V and 3 bases at J, with 13 bases between the two ends. CDR3 residues: CASSLGASNYNEQFF. Here the CDR3 DNA reads TGCGCCAGCAGCCTCGGGGCTTCCAACTACAATGAGCAGTTCTTC.

This clonotype was observed at least ten times. The CDR3 spells CASSQTGNTYNEQFF. DNA of the CDR3: TGCGCCAGCAGCCAAACAGGGAACACCTACAATGAGCAGTTCTTC. The chain carries TRBV4-1 and TRBJ2-1; maybe TRBD1 (6 bases). Trimming stripped 2 bases from V and 2 bases from J, with 10 bases between. Germline CDR1 is MGHRA and CDR2 is YSYEKL. The CDR3 totals 15 residues.

This clonotype was found a few times. The rearrangement links TRBV7-9 to TRBJ2-7, with a tentative D call TRBD2 (6 bases). Germline CDR1 and CDR2: SEHNR and FQNEAQ (reference sequence). Trimming cost V 5 bases and J 6 bases, with 26 bases left between them. The CDR3 sequence is 17 residues long. The CDR3 nucleotides read TGTGCCAGCAGCCCAGTCGAACAGAAGCTACTGGGAGGCGAGCAGTACTTC. Its protein product is CASSPVEQKLLGGEQYF.

The V call is TRBV6-2 or TRBV6-3, the J call TRBJ1-5, with TRBD1 matching over 7 bases. V shed 0 bases, J shed 3 bases, and the junction held 14 bases outside the gene matches. The CDR3 totals 19 residues. The germline gives CDR1 MNHEY, CDR2 SVGEGT. The CDR3 is CASSYSIGTGQKTNQPQHF. The CDR3 DNA reads TGTGCCAGCAGTTACTCGATAGGGACGGGACAGAAAACCAATCAGCCCCAGCATTTT.

J is TRBJ2-7 and V is TRBV15, with 7 positions matching TRBD1. The CDR3 is 15 residues long. The germline gives CDR1 LNHNV, CDR2 YYDKDF (reference sequence). The trim removed 2 bases at V and 2 bases at J, leaving 6 bases unmatched. Written as DNA, the CDR3 is TGTGCCACCAGCAGAACGACAGGGACCCCCTACGAGCAGTACTTC. It yields the protein CATSRTTGTPYEQYF.

This clonotype was seen a few times. V and J are TRBV7-2 and TRBJ1-1; no reliable D call. Trimming removed 2 bases from V and 0 bases from J, with 10 bases in between. The CDR3 length is 15 residues. Germline CDR1 reads SGHTA; CDR2 reads FQGNSA. As DNA, the CDR3 is TGTGCCAGCAGCTTAAAGAGCACGTTGAACACTGAAGCTTTCTTT. This encodes CASSLKSTLNTEAFF. Drawing the rest from reference TRBV7-2 and TRBJ1-1, the complete variable domain is GAGVSQSPSNKVTEKGKDVELRCDPISGHTALYWYRQSLGQGLEFLIYFQGNSAPDKSGLPSDRFSAERTGGSVSTLTIQRTQQEDSAVYLCASSLKSTLNTEAFFGQGTRLTVV.

CDR3 in amino acids: CATSDFTGSGEQFF. In DNA, the CDR3 is TGTGCCACCAGTGATTTTACAGGGTCGGGGGAGCAGTTCTTC. The V and J genes are TRBV24-1 and TRBJ2-1; possible D gene TRBD1, 6 bases. CDR3 length equals 14 residues. The V gene lost 1 base and the J gene lost 10 bases, with 13 bases spanning the gap. Germline V gene data show CDR1 as KGHDR and CDR2 as SFDVKD.

This clonotype has ten or more counts. The V and J genes are TRBV7-2 and TRBJ1-2, with TRBD1 matching over 7 bases. Germline V lookup: CDR1 SGHTA, CDR2 FQGNSA. This CDR3 has 14 residues. Losses at the gene ends were 4 bases for V and 4 bases for J; bases not matched to a gene: 6. CDR3 in amino acids: CASSYDREVYGYTF. The CDR3 DNA reads TGTGCCAGCAGCTACGACAGGGAGGTCTATGGCTACACCTTC.